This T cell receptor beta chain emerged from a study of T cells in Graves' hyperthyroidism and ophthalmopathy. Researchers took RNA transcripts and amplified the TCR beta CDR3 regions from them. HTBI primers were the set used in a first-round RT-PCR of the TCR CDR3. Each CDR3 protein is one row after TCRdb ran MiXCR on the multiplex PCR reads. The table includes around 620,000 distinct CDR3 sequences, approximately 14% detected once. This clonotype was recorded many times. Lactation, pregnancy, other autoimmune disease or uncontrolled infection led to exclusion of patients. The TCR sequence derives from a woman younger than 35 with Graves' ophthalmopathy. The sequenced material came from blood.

The CDR3 DNA is TGTGCCAGCAGCTACCCTCCGGGACAGCCCAACTATGGCTACACCTTC. It codes for CASSYPPGQPNYGYTF. The V and J genes are TRBV11-3 and TRBJ1-2, with 7 bases identical to TRBD1. The germline V gene has CDR1 SGHNT and CDR2 YENEEA. There are 16 residues in the CDR3. The V segment lost 4 bases and the J segment 2 bases; nucleotides outside the gene matches: 10.